This T cell receptor (beta chain) was captured by sequencing in a study of OX40 agonist ivuxolimab in advanced cancers. Study results and limitations: At doses 0.1 to 3.0 mg/kg, CD4+ and CD8+ clones expanded. Mean expanded clone counts were higher in CD8+ than CD4+ T cells.

V was clipped by 0 bases and J by 9 bases, with 11 bases between them. Germline-derived CDR1 and CDR2 are SGHDN and FVKESK. The CDR3 extends over 13 amino acids. TCRdb keeps only in-frame clones here, not all; method: immunoSEQ multiplex PCR. This table holds tens of thousands of clones, 82% found once. Concerning this clone itself: Its matching antigen is unknown.

The rearrangement uses TRBV14 and TRBJ2-5; possibly TRBD2 for D (5 bases). The sample was CD4+ or CD8+ T cells sorted from blood, taken in a trial of the OX40 agonist ivuxolimab. The sequence came from an adult with an advanced solid tumor such as melanoma, head and neck, liver or kidney cancer. Written as DNA, the CDR3 is TGTGCCAGCAGCCAAGATCTTGCCGGGGCCCAGTACTTC. Translation gives CASSQDLAGAQYF.